Below, one T cell receptor beta chain is given with its context. The data derive from a study of blood T cell repertoires in COVID-19. Looking at the study overall: Whether acute or convalescent, the COVID-19 samples came from the United States, Italy and Spain. From T cells, B-cell-depleted T cells, or PBMCs came the material, which was cDNA or gDNA.

Authors' analysis steps: Nucleated cell number was recorded as an estimate derived from reference gene primer amplification. Using immunoSEQ multiplex PCR, the repertoire was profiled, and TCRdb retains in-frame clones only, with some absent. Clone size and V and J calls were adopted from that table, with D and trimming inferred from the DNA. The table records under 250,000 clones, more than 65% of them present only once. The CDR3 spans 16 residues. The V gene's germline CDR1 is MDHEN and CDR2 SYDVKM. Trimming shortened V by 5 bases and J by 5 bases, and 19 bases separated the two germline ends. The material sequenced was peripheral blood. The TCR sequence derives from a woman aged 55-75 years with acute or convalescent COVID-19. The chain couples TRBV28 to TRBJ1-5; D is possibly TRBD1 (5 bases). The CDR3 DNA is TGTGCCAGCAGTCCGCGGAGGGGTAATCCCTATCAGCCCCAGCATTTT. Encoded protein: CASSPRRGNPYQPQHF.